The text below deals with one T cell receptor beta chain. Authors' analysis steps: Nucleated cell number was recorded as an estimate derived from reference gene primer amplification. Repertoires were generated with immunoSEQ multiplex PCR, while TCRdb's copy carries only in-frame clones and drops some. D and trimming were read from the DNA, whereas the V and J calls and clone size are those reported in that table. This table holds roughly 100,000 clones, 88% found once. The source of the sample is a study of blood T cell repertoires in COVID-19. In the study overall: COVID-19 samples from acute and convalescent phases originated in the United States, Italy and Spain. PBMCs, B-cell-depleted T cells, or T cells provided the cDNA or gDNA that made up the material.

Trimming took 0 bases from V and 10 from J, leaving 15 bases between them. Germline-derived CDR1 and CDR2 are MNHEY and SVGAGI. The CDR3 is 14 residues long. The receptor comes from a human donor in a cohort sampled during active COVID-19. This chain joins TRBV6-5 and TRBJ1-1, with D possibly being TRBD1 (5 bases). Input material: peripheral blood. The CDR3 DNA sequence: TGTGCCAGCAGTTACTCTCGGAAAGGGGTTGGAGCTTTCTTT. Its translation is CASSYSRKGVGAFF.